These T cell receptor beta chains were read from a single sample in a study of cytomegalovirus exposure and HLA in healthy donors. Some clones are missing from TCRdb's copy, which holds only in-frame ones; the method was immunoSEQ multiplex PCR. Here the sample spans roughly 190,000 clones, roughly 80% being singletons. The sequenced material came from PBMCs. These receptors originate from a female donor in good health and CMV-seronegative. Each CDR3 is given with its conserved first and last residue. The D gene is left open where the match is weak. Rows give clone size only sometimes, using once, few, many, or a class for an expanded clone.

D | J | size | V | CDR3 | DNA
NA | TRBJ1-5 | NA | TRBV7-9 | CASSGQWDGNQPQHF | TGTGCCAGCAGCGGACAGTGGGATGGCAATCAGCCCCAGCATTTT
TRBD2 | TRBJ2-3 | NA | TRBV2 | CASISGGTTDTQYF | TGTGCCAGCATTAGCGGGGGAACCACAGATACGCAGTATTTT
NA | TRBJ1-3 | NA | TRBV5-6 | CASSSGLGSGNTIYF | TGTGCCAGCAGCTCCGGACTGGGCTCTGGAAACACCATATATTTT
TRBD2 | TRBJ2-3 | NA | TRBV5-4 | CASSPATSGSGDTQYF | TGTGCCAGCAGCCCCGCGACTAGCGGGAGTGGGGATACGCAGTATTTT
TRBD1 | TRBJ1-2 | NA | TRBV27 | CASKLWTGTNYGYTF | TGTGCCAGCAAGCTCTGGACAGGAACGAACTATGGCTACACCTTC
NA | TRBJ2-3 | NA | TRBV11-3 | CASSRRAPSTDTQYF | TGTGCCAGCAGCCGGAGGGCTCCTAGCACAGATACGCAGTATTTT
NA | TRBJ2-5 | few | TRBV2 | CASSAPGVRAETQYF | TGTGCCAGCAGTGCCCCAGGGGTCCGGGCAGAGACCCAGTACTTC
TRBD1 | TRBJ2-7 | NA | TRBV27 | CASSLSTGQVLYEQYF | TGTGCCAGCAGTTTATCGACGGGACAGGTCCTCTACGAGCAGTACTTC
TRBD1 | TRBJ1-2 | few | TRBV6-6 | CASSYVRDSINYGYTF | TGTGCCAGCAGTTACGTTAGGGACAGCATCAACTATGGCTACACCTTC
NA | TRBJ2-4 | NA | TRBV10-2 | CASSESGGGKNIQYF | TGCGCCAGCAGTGAGTCAGGGGGGGGCAAAAACATTCAGTACTTC
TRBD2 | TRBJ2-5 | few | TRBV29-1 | CSVGLAGPMAQYF | TGCAGCGTTGGACTAGCGGGACCCATGGCCCAGTACTTC
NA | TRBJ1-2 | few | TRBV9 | CASSGKQVSGGYTF | TGTGCCAGCAGCGGCAAACAGGTATCCGGGGGCTACACCTTC
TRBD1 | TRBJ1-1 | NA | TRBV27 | CASTSTGVWGNTEAFF | TGTGCCAGCACCAGTACAGGGGTTTGGGGGAACACTGAAGCTTTCTTT
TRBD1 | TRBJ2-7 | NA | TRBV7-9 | CASSSTGVHEQYF | TGTGCCAGCAGCTCAACAGGGGTCCACGAGCAGTACTTC
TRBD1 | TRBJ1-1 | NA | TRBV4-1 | CASSQDPGGSTEAFF | TGCGCCAGCAGCCAAGATCCAGGGGGGAGCACTGAAGCTTTCTTT
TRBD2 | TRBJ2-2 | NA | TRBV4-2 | CASRETSVAGELFF | TGTGCCAGCAGGGAAACTAGCGTCGCCGGGGAGCTGTTTTTT